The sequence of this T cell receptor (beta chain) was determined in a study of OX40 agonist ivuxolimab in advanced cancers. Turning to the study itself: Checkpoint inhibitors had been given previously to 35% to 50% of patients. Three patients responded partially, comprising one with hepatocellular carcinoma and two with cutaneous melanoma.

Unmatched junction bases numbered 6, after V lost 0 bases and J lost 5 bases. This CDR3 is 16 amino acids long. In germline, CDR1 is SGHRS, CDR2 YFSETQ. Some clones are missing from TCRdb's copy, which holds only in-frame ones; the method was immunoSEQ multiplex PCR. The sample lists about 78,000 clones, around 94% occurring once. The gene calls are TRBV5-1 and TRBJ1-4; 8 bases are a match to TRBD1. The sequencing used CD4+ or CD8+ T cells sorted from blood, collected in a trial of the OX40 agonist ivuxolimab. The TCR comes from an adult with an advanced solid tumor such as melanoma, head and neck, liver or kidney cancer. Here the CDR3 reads CASSLAQGGPNEKLFF. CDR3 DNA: TGCGCCAGCAGCTTGGCACAGGGGGGCCCGAATGAAAAACTGTTTTTT.